This T cell receptor (beta chain) is drawn from a study of blood T cells in healthy people across ages. General study findings and limits: Leaving the PBMCs unsorted stopped any conclusive comparison of naive versus antigen-experienced cells.

This clonotype was seen ten or more times. No antigen is known for it. The CDR3 covers 17 residues. J lost 5 bases, V lost 5 bases, and 14 bases had no gene match. Germline V gene lookup returns CDR1 SGHTA and CDR2 FQGNSA. Primed by a sample-barcoded 5' primer and a J-beta primer mix, a second PCR proceeded for about 6 to 12 cycles. MiXCR, run by TCRdb on the 5' RACE reads, gives a single entry per CDR3 protein. The sample holds 600,000 to 800,000 distinct CDR3 sequences, roughly 21% seen once. The material sequenced was blood. The chain joins TRBV7-2 to TRBJ2-5, with 10 bases identical to TRBD2. The clonotype originates from a man aged 65-85 years in good health. The CDR3 protein is CASSVGLTSGISETQYF. In nucleotides, the CDR3 is TGTGCCAGCAGCGTGGGCCTTACTAGCGGGATATCGGAGACCCAGTACTTC.